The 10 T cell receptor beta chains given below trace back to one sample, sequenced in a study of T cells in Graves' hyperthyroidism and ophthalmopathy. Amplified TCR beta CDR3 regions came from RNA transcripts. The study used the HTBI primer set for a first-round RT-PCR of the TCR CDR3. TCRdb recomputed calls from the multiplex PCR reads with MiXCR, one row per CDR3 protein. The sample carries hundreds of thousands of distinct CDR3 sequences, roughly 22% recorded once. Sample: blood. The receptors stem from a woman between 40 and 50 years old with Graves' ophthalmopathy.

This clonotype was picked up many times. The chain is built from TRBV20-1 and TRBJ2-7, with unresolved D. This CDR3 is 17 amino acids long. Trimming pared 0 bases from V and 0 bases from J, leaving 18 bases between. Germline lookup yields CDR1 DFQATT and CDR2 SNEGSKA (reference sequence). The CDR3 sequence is CSARDTGSWPGSYEQYF. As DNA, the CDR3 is TGCAGTGCTAGAGATACCGGCTCATGGCCCGGCTCCTACGAGCAGTACTTC.

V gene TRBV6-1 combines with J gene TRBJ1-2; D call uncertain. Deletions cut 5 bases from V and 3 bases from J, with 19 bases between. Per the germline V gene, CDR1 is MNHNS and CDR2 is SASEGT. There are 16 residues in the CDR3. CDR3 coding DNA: TGTGCCAGCAGTCTCCCGTCAGACGGGGTCGACTATGGCTACACCTTC. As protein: CASSLPSDGVDYGYTF.

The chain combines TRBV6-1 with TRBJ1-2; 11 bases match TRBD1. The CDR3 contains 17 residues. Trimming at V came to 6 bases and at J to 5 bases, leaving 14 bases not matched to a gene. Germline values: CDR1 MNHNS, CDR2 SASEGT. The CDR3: CASSSGTGGTLGYGYTF. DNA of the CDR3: TGTGCCAGCAGCTCCGGGACAGGGGGTACCTTAGGTTATGGCTACACCTTC.

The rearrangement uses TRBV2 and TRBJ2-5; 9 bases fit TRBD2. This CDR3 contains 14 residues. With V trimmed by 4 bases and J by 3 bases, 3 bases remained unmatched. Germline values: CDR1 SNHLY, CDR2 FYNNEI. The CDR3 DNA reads TGTGCCAGCAGTGTTCGACTAGCGGAAGAGACCCAGTACTTC. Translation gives CASSVRLAEETQYF.

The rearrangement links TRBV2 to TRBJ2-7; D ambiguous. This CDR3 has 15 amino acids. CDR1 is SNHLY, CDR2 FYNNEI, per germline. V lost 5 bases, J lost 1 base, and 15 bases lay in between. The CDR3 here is CASSLGRVLSYEQYF. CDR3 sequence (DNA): TGTGCCAGCAGTTTGGGTAGAGTACTTTCCTACGAGCAGTACTTC.

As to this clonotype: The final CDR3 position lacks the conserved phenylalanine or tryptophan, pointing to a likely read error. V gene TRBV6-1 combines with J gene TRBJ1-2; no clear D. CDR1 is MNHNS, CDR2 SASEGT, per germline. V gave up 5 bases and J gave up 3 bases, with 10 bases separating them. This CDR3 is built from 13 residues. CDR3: CASSHSGHYGYTL. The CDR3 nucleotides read TGTGCCAGCAGTCATTCCGGCCACTATGGCTACACCCTC.

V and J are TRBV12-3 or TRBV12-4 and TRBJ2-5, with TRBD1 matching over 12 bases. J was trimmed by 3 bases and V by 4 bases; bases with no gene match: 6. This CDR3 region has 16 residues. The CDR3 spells CASSWWDRGQEETQYF. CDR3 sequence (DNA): TGTGCCAGCAGTTGGTGGGACAGGGGGCAAGAAGAGACCCAGTACTTC.

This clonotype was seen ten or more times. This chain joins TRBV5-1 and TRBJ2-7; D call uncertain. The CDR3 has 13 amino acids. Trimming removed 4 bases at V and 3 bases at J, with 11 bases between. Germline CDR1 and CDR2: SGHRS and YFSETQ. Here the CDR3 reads CASSRAENYEQYF. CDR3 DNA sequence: TGCGCCAGCAGCCGGGCTGAAAACTACGAGCAGTACTTC.

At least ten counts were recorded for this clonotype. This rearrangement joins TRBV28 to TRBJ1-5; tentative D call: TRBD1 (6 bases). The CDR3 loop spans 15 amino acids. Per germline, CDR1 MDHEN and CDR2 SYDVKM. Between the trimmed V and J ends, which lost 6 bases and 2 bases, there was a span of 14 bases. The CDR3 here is CASRYRDIGNQPQHF. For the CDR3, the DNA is TGTGCCAGCAGATATCGGGACATCGGCAATCAGCCCCAGCATTTT.

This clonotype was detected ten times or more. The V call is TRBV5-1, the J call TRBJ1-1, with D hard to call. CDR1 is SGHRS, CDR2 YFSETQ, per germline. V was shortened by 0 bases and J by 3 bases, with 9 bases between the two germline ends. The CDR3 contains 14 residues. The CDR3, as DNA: TGCGCCAGCAGCTTGGGGCAGAAGCACACTGAAGCTTTCTTT. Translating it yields CASSLGQKHTEAFF.